This T cell receptor (beta chain) was recorded in a study of blood T cell repertoires in COVID-19. The CDR3 is 15 amino acids. The V gene end was trimmed by 5 bases and the J gene end by 5 bases; junction bases not matched to a gene: 5. Germline CDR1 is SGHNT and CDR2 is YENEEA. TCRdb's copy holds only in-frame clones and misses some; the assay was immunoSEQ multiplex PCR. The sample has 150,000 to 200,000 clones; 81% are singletons. The chain carries TRBV11-3 and TRBJ2-7; 14 positions match TRBD2. The sequence was collected from a man aged 55 to 70 with active or convalescent COVID-19. The sample taken for sequencing was peripheral blood. CDR3 protein: CASSAGLAGGNEQYF. In DNA, the CDR3 is TGTGCCAGCAGCGCTGGACTAGCGGGAGGTAACGAGCAGTACTTC.